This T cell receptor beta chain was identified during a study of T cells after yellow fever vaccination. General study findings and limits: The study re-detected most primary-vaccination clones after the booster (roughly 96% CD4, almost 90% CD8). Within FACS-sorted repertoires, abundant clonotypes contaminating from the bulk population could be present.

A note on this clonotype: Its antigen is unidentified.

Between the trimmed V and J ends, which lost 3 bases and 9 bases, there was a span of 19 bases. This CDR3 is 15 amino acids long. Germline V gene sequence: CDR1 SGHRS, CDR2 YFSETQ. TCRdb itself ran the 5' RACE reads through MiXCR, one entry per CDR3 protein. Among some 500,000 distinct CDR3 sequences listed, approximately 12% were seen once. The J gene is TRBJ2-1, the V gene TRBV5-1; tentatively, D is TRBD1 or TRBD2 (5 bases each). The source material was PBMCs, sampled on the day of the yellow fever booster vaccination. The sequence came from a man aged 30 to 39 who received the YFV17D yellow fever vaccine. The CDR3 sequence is CASSSVTVGTAEQFF. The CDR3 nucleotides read TGCGCCAGCAGCTCGGTGACAGTGGGGACGGCTGAGCAGTTCTTC.